This T cell receptor beta chain was sequenced for a study of PD-1 blockade in classical Hodgkin lymphoma. Study-level points and caveats: In CD4+ cells, TCR diversity went up significantly by C4D1, but in CD8+ cells it did not. Why repertoires differed is undefined; disease activity or prior therapy possibly contributed.

Time point denoted: cycle 4 day 1 (C4D1), after more than 5 weeks of nivolumab. There was relapse after autologous stem cell transplantation in every patient, and there was variation in brentuximab vedotin exposure. Best overall response was complete response, partial response or progressive disease in these relapsed/refractory classical Hodgkin lymphoma patients. Worth noting for this clone: What it recognizes is unknown.

Per the germline V gene, CDR1 is SGHAT and CDR2 is FQNNGV. J lost 2 bases, V lost 3 bases, and 8 bases had no gene match. This CDR3 comprises 16 residues. The table came from immunoSEQ multiplex PCR; TCRdb's copy has only in-frame clones and leaves some out. Counted here are roughly 52,000 clones, 86% occurring once; the ten biggest clones make up around 6.5%. Sequenced here: peripheral blood mononuclear cells (PBMCs), sampled before the fourth cycle of nivolumab. The genes are TRBV11-2 and TRBJ2-3, with 7 bases fitting TRBD2. This clonotype was obtained from a human donor with classical Hodgkin lymphoma. The CDR3 here is CASSFGSSGLTDTQYF. The CDR3 coding sequence is TGTGCCAGCAGCTTTGGCTCTAGCGGCCTCACAGATACGCAGTATTTT.